The entry below gives a single TCR beta chain sequence along with its context. The data are from a study of blood T cell repertoires in COVID-19. About the research overall: Some COVID-19 samples were acute and others convalescent; all came from the United States, Italy and Spain. In each case, the material was cDNA or gDNA derived from T cells, B-cell-depleted T cells, or PBMCs.

Original processing notes: From reference gene primer amplification, estimates of nucleated cell counts were derived. Generated by immunoSEQ multiplex PCR, the TCRdb table keeps only in-frame clones and is missing some. The V and J calls and clone size are taken from that table; D and trimming were inferred from the DNA. This table has about 130,000 clones, 75% to 90% appearing once. In germline, CDR1 is SNHLY, CDR2 FYNNEI. V was shortened by 4 bases and J by 6 bases, with 12 bases between the two germline ends. This CDR3 has 14 amino acids. Material for sequencing was peripheral blood. The gene calls are TRBV2 and TRBJ2-2, with D possibly matching TRBD2 (6 bases). The source of this sequence is a woman in her forties or fifties who had recovered from COVID-19. CDR3 DNA sequence: TGTGCCAGCAGTGCCAACGGGGAGGCCGGGGAGCTGTTTTTT. Translating it yields CASSANGEAGELFF.